The present T cell receptor (beta chain) was sequenced within a study of T cell changes during pregnancy in multiple sclerosis. TCRdb's copy holds only in-frame clones and misses some; the assay was immunoSEQ multiplex PCR. The table has over 50,000 clones, about 86% seen once; the top ten hold approximately 5%. With 5 bases removed from V and 11 bases from J, the gap between germline ends came to 10 bases. CDR1 and CDR2 from the germline V gene are SGHTA and FQGNSA. This CDR3 has 12 amino acids. The sequence came from a human donor whose cells served as feeder cells for cultures in a pregnancy study. Sequencing was carried out using peripheral blood from another person, used as feeder cells. The chain carries TRBV7-2 and TRBJ1-6; D uncertain. CDR3 DNA: TGTGCCAGCAGCCACTCCAGGCCACCCCTCCACTTT. It yields the protein CASSHSRPPLHF.